This TCR beta chain was sequenced in a study of CD8+CD57+ T cells in acquired aplastic anemia. Whole-study results and caveats: There were 25 to 35 CD8+ CDR3 sequences that occurred in both patients and controls.

Deletions cut 4 bases from V and 4 bases from J, with 11 bases between. Germline values: CDR1 SEHNR, CDR2 FQNEAQ (reference sequence). This CDR3 has 14 amino acids. Comments on this clonotype: Antigen unknown.

It was genomic DNA that served as the template for profiling TCR beta VDJ and CDR3. MiXCR, run by TCRdb on the reads, gives a single entry per CDR3 protein. In the table there are hundreds of thousands of distinct CDR3 sequences, 82% of which are singletons. Patients who underwent sequencing had shown CD8+CD57+ cell expansion by flow cytometry. Patients were therapy-naive when their blood was sampled. The rearrangement joins TRBV7-9 to TRBJ1-5; D call uncertain. The sequence derives from a human donor with aplastic anemia. Sequencing was done on a sample of sorted CD4+, CD8+, or CD8+CD57+ T cells (not recorded which) from PBMCs. The CDR3 DNA reads TGTGCCAGCAGCTCCGACTTCACGAATCAGCCCCAGCATTTT. Translated, it gives CASSSDFTNQPQHF.